This entry lists 15 T cell receptor beta chains sequenced from one sample in a study of human T cells and chemical hapten exposure. Attachment of unique molecular identifiers to individual cDNA molecules was performed in the library. TCRdb processed the reads anew with MiXCR; each CDR3 protein has one entry. The sample holds 120,000 or so distinct CDR3 sequences; over 7% are singletons and the top ten take approximately 1.4%. Blood, whole and unfractionated, served as the source for total RNA extraction. Sequencing was performed on whole blood. The receptors stem from a human donor in good health. Some clones in this sample may be carry-over from other donors' samples.

At least ten counts were recorded for this clonotype. The chain uses TRBV29-1 and TRBJ2-5; D possibly corresponds to TRBD2 (6 bases). Between the trimmed V and J ends, which lost 6 bases and 4 bases, there was a span of 21 bases. Germline V gene sequence: CDR1 SQVTM, CDR2 ANQGSEA. The CDR3 length is 15 residues. CDR3 loop: CSVVPATSTRETQYF. DNA for the CDR3: TGCAGCGTGGTCCCGGCGACTAGTACTAGAGAGACCCAGTACTTC.

The J gene is TRBJ1-5, the V gene TRBV19, with D unresolved. CDR1 LNHDA and CDR2 SQIVND come from the germline V gene (reference sequence). V lost 3 bases and J lost 2, with 14 bases in between. The CDR3 sequence is 16 residues long. The CDR3 region is CASSIPGLGGNQPQHF. The DNA for the CDR3 is TGTGCCAGTAGTATTCCCGGCCTCGGGGGCAATCAGCCCCAGCATTTT.

The chain links TRBV6-1 to TRBJ2-2; D unresolved. CDR3 length: 16 residues. Trimming left V 2 bases short and J 3 bases short, with 13 bases between. Germline CDR1 reads MNHNS; CDR2 reads SASEGT. The CDR3, as DNA: TGTGCCAGCAGTGAAAAACCGGAATGGTACACCGGGGAGCTGTTTTTT. Protein: CASSEKPEWYTGELFF.

The rearrangement joins TRBV5-6 to TRBJ2-2, with 12 positions matching TRBD2. V was clipped by 4 bases and J by 0 bases; unmatched bases: 7. The CDR3 has 18 residues. CDR1 and CDR2 from the germline V gene are SGHDT and YYEEEE. The CDR3 DNA sequence: TGTGCCAGCAGCCTAAGGACTAGCGGGGTGACGAACACCGGGGAGCTGTTTTTT. Residues: CASSLRTSGVTNTGELFF.

This clonotype was observed a few times. The rearrangement uses TRBV21-1 and TRBJ2-3; the D call of TRBD2 is as the table states it, not checked on the DNA. TRBV21-1 is listed as a pseudogene. The CDR3 sequence is 16 residues long. The CDR3 loop reads CASSTLAPDRADTQYF. As DNA, the CDR3 is TGTGCCAGCAGCACCCTAGCTCCTGATCGGGCAGATACGCAGTATTTT.

The gene calls are TRBV29-1 and TRBJ1-2, with D possibly being TRBD1 (5 bases). Germline CDR1 and CDR2: SQVTM and ANQGSEA. The CDR3 extends over 14 amino acids. Deletions cut 2 bases from V and 3 bases from J, with 13 bases between. Written as DNA, the CDR3 is TGCAGCGTTGAACCCCGGGGACGCGACTATGGCTACACCTTC. It translates to CSVEPRGRDYGYTF.

This clonotype has ten or more counts. This chain joins TRBV7-2 and TRBJ1-6; D may be TRBD1 (5 bases). CDR3 length: 13 amino acids. Germline assignment: CDR1 SGHTA and CDR2 FQGNSA. V lost 6 bases to trimming and J lost 10 bases, with 13 bases between them. The CDR3 DNA reads TGTGCCAGCAGGGGGGATTTCGGATCACCCCTCCACTTT. Residues: CASRGDFGSPLHF.

The V call is TRBV4-1, the J call TRBJ2-2; unclear D gene. Germline V gives CDR1 MGHRA, CDR2 YSYEKL. CDR3 size: 14 residues. V was shortened by 10 bases and J by 4 bases, with 16 bases between the two germline ends. In nucleotides, the CDR3 is TGCGCCACTTCCGACTGGACCGGCACCGGGGAGCTGTTTTTT. Protein product: CATSDWTGTGELFF.

At least ten counts were recorded for this clonotype. This chain uses TRBV20-1 with TRBJ2-2, with D tentatively TRBD1 or TRBD2 (5 bases each). CDR1 and CDR2 from the germline V gene are DFQATT and SNEGSKA (reference sequence). This CDR3 is built from 15 residues. Between the trimmed V and J ends, which lost 2 bases and 4 bases, there was a span of 14 bases. This CDR3 reads CSARITHGATGELFF. In nucleotides, the CDR3 is TGCAGTGCTAGAATCACCCACGGGGCCACCGGGGAGCTGTTTTTT.

The V gene is TRBV20-1, the J gene TRBJ2-1, with a possible D match to TRBD1 (6 bases). In germline, CDR1 is DFQATT, CDR2 SNEGSKA (reference sequence). Trimming removed 3 bases from V and 6 bases from J, with 18 bases in between. The CDR3 consists of 15 residues. The CDR3 coding sequence is TGCAGTGCTAGCAGGGGTGGGGAGTCGCCCAATGAGCAGTTCTTC. This sequence encodes CSASRGGESPNEQFF.

At least ten counts were recorded for this clonotype. This chain connects TRBV29-1 to TRBJ2-7; D is unresolved. V shed 2 bases and J shed 3 bases, with 8 bases lying between them. This CDR3 spans 12 amino acids. Looked up from germline, CDR1 is SQVTM and CDR2 is ANQGSEA. Here the CDR3 reads CSVESRDYEQYF. DNA of the CDR3: TGCAGCGTTGAATCAAGGGACTACGAGCAGTACTTC.

This chain joins TRBV6-1 and TRBJ2-7; 9 positions match TRBD1. J lost 6 bases, V lost 6 bases, and 3 bases had no gene match. The germline gives CDR1 MNHNS, CDR2 SASEGT. CDR3 length equals 12 residues. CDR3 nucleotide sequence: TGTGCCAGCAGCGGGACAGGGATCGAGCAGTACTTC. It codes for CASSGTGIEQYF.

There are a few counts of this clonotype. This sequence joins TRBV5-1 and TRBJ2-6, with a possible D match to TRBD1 (6 bases). Germline CDR1 is SGHRS and CDR2 is YFSETQ. V lost 5 bases, J lost 0 bases, and 12 bases lay in between. The CDR3 is 16 amino acids. CDR3 in DNA: TGCGCCAGCAGACCGCTGGGGGCCTCTGGGGCCAACGTCCTGACTTTC. Protein product: CASRPLGASGANVLTF.

Ten or more counts support this clonotype. This sequence joins TRBV27 and TRBJ2-7; 11 nucleotides align to TRBD1. V was pared by 4 bases and J by 3 bases, with 5 bases of the junction left unmatched. Germline CDR1 reads MNHEY; CDR2 reads SMNVEV (reference sequence). CDR3 size: 15 residues. The CDR3 is CASSSDRGPIYEQYF. CDR3 nucleotides: TGTGCCAGCAGTTCGGACAGGGGGCCAATCTACGAGCAGTACTTC.

V gene TRBV29-1 combines with J gene TRBJ2-1; possible D gene TRBD2, 6 bases. Deletions cut 2 bases from V and 10 bases from J, with 18 bases between. Germline V gives CDR1 SQVTM, CDR2 ANQGSEA. This CDR3 has 14 amino acids. CDR3 amino acids: CSVEIGGEAREQFF. CDR3 sequence (DNA): TGCAGCGTTGAAATTGGAGGGGAGGCGCGAGAGCAGTTCTTC.